Each of the 3 T cell receptor beta chains below was sequenced from the same sample in a study of T cells in Graves' hyperthyroidism and ophthalmopathy (dated by TCRdb to about 2019). Library prep was done by multiplex PCR. TCRdb lists the instrument as Illumina HiSeq 2000. The TCR beta CDR3 regions were amplified from the RNA transcripts. A first-round RT-PCR of the TCR CDR3 used the HTBI primer set with the Qiagen OneStep RT-PCR kit. The public reads were reanalyzed by TCRdb: fastp trimming at Q25, MiXCR alignment, in-frame beta chains only. When rows share a CDR3 protein, they turn into one entry using the most common DNA and genes. A total of some 720,000 distinct CDR3 sequences appear in this sample, about 15% of them only once. Around 8% of the sample belongs to the ten largest clones. The source material was blood. Receptor source: a man aged 18 to 30 with Graves' hyperthyroidism.

This sequence joins TRBV15 and TRBJ2-2; 15 bases agree with TRBD2. Trimming at V came to 7 bases and at J to 7 bases, leaving 1 base not matched to a gene. There are 14 residues in the CDR3. Looked up from germline, CDR1 is LNHNV and CDR2 is YYDKDF (reference sequence). CDR3 sequence reads: CATMGLAGGGELFF. CDR3 sequence (DNA): TGTGCCACCATGGGACTAGCGGGAGGCGGGGAGCTGTTTTTT.

This clonotype was observed a few times. The rearrangement links TRBV20-1 to TRBJ2-3; TRBD1 matches 11 bases. Germline trimming cut 5 bases from V and 3 bases from J; bases unmatched to any gene: 7. The germline V gene has CDR1 DFQATT and CDR2 SNEGSKA (reference sequence). The CDR3 runs to 15 residues. The CDR3 DNA sequence: TGCAGTGCTTCGACCCGGGACAGGGGGACAGATACGCAGTATTTT. Encoded protein: CSASTRDRGTDTQYF.

This clonotype has a count of ten or more. CDR3 coding DNA: TGTGCCAGCAGTTTATCGACAGGCTACGAGCAGTACTTC. This codes for CASSLSTGYEQYF. This chain links TRBV28 with TRBJ2-7; perhaps TRBD1 as D (6 bases). CDR1 is MDHEN, CDR2 SYDVKM, per germline. The CDR3 has 13 residues. Trimming removed 1 base from V and 3 bases from J, with 7 bases in between.